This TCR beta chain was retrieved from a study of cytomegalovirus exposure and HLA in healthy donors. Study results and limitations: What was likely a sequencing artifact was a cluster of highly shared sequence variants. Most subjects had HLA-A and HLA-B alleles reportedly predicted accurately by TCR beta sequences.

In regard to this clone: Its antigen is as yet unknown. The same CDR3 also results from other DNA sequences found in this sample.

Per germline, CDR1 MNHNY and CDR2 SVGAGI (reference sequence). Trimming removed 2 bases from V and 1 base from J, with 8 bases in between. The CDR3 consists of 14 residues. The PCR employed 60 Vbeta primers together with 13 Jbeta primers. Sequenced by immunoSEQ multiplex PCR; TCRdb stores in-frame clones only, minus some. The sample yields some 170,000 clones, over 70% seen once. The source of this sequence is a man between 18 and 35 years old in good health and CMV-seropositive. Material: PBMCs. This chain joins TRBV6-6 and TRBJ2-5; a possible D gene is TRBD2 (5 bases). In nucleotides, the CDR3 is TGTGCCAGCAGTTACCCGGGGTCCCAAGAGACCCAGTACTTC. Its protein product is CASSYPGSQETQYF.